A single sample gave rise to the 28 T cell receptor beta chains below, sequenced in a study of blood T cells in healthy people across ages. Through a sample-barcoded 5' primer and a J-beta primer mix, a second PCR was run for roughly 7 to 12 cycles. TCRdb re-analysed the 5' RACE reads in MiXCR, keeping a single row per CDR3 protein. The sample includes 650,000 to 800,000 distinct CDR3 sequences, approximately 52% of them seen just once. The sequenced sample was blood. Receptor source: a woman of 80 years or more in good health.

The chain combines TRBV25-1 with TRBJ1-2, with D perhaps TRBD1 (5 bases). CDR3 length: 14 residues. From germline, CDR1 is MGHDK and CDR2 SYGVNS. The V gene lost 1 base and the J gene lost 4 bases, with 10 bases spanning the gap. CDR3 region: CASSEFTGVYGYTF. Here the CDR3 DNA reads TGTGCCAGCAGTGAATTCACAGGTGTCTATGGCTACACCTTC.

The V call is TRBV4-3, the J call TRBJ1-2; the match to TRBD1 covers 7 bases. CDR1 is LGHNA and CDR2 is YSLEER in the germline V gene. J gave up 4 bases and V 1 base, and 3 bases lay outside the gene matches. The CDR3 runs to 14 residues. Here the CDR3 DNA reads TGCGCCAGCAGCCAAGTACAGGGGAGCTATGGCTACACCTTC. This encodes CASSQVQGSYGYTF.

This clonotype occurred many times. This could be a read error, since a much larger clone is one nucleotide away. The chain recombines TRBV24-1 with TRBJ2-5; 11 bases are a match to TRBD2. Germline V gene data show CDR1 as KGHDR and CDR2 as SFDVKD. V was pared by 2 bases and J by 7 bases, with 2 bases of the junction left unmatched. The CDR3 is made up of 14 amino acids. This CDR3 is CATSDWGTSGTQYF. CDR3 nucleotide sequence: TGTGCCACCAGTGATTGGGGGACTAGCGGGACCCAGTACTTC.

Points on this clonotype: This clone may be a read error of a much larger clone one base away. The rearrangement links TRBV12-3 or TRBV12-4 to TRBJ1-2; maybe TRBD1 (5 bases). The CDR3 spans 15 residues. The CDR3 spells CASSPRDGYNDGYTF. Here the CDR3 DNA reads TGTGCCAGCAGTCCCCGGGACGGTTATAACGATGGCTACACCTTC.

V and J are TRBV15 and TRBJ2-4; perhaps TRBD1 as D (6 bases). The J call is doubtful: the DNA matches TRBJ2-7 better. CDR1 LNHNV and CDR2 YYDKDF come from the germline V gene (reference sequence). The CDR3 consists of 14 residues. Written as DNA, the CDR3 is TGTGCCACCAGCCCTCGGACAGAACCATACGAGCAGTACTTC. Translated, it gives CATSPRTEPYEQYF.

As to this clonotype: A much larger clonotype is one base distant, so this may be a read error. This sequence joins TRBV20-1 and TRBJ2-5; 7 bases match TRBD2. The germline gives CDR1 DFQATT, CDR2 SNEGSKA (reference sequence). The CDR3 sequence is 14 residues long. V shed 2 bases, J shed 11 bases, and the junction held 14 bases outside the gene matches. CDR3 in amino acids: CSARYPGGSNEQYF. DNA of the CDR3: TGCAGTGCTAGATACCCGGGGGGTTCCAATGAGCAGTACTTC.

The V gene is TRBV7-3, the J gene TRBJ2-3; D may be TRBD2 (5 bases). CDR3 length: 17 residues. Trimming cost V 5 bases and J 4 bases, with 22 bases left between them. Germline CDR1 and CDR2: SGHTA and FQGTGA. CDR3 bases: TGTGCCAGCAGCCTCCCTCGGGGTGAGAGGGCGGCAGATACGCAGTATTTT. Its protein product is CASSLPRGERAADTQYF.

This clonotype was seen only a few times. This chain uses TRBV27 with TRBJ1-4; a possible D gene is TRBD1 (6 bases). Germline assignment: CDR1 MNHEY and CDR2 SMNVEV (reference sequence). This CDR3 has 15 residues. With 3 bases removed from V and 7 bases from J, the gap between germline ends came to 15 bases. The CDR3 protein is CASSLGEGGREKLFF. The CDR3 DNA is TGTGCCAGCAGTTTGGGAGAGGGGGGACGTGAAAAACTGTTTTTT.

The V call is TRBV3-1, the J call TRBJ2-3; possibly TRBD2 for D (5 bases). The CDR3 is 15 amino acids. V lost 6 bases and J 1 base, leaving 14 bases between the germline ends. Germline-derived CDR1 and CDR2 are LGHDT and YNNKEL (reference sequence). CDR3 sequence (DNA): TGTGCCAGCAGTCCCTGGACTGGCCGCACAGATACGCAGTATTTT. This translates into CASSPWTGRTDTQYF.

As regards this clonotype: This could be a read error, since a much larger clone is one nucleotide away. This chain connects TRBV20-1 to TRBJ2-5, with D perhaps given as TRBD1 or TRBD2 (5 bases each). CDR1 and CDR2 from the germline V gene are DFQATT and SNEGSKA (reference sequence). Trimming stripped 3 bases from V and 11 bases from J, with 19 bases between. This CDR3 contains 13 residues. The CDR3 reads CSASPGTASEQYF. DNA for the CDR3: TGCAGTGCTAGCCCCGGGACCGCCAGTGAGCAGTACTTC.

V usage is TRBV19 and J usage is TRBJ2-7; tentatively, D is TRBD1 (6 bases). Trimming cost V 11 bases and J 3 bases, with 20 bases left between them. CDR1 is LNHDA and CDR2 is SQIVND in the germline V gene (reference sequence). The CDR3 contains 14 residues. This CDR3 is CAGLKGDKVYEQYF. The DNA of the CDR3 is TGTGCCGGCCTAAAAGGGGACAAGGTCTACGAGCAGTACTTC.

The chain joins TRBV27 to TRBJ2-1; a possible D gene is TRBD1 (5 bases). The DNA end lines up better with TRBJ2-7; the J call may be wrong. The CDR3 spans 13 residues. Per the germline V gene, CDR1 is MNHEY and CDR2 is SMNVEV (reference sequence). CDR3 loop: CASSATESYEQYF. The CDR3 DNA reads TGTGCCAGCAGTGCGACAGAATCCTACGAGCAGTACTTC.

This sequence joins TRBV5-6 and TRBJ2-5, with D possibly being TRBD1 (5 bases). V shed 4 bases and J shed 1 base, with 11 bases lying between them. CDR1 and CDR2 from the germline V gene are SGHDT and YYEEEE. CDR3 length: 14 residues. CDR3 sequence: CASSPWGFQETQYF. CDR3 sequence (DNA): TGTGCCAGCAGCCCGTGGGGCTTCCAAGAGACCCAGTACTTC.

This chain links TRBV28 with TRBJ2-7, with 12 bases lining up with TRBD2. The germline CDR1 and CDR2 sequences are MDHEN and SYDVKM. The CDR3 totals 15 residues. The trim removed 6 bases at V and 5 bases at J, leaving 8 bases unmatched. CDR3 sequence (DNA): TGTGCCAGCAGGGCATCGACTAGCGGGAGAGACGAGCAGTACTTC. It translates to CASRASTSGRDEQYF. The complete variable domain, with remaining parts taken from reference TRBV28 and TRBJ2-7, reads DVKVTQSSRYLVKRTGEKVFLECVQDMDHENMFWYRQDPGLGLRLIYFSYDVKMKEKGDIPEGYSVSREKKERFSLILESASTNQTSMYLCASRASTSGRDEQYFGPGTRLTVT.

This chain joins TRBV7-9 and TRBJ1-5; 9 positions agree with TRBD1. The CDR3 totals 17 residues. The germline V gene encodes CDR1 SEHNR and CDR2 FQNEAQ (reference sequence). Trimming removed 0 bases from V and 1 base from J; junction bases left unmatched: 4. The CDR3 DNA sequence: TGTGCCAGCAGCTTAGCGCTTGGGACAGGGAGCAATCAGCCCCAGCATTTT. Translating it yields CASSLALGTGSNQPQHF. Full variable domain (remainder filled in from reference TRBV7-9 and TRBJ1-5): DTGVSQNPRHKITKRGQNVTFRCDPISEHNRLYWYRQTLGQGPEFLTYFQNEAQLEKSRLLSDRFSAERPKGSFSTLEIQRTEQGDSAMYLCASSLALGTGSNQPQHFGDGTRLSIL.

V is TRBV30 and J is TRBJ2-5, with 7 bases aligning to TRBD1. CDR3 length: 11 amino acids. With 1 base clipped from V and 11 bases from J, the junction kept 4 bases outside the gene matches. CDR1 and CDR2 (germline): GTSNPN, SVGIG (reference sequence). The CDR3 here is CAWSDQGEQYF. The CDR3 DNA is TGTGCCTGGAGTGACCAGGGGGAGCAGTACTTC.

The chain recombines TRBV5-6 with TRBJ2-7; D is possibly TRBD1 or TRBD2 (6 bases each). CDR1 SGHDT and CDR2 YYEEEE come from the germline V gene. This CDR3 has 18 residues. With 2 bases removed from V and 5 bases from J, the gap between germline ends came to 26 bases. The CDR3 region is CASSFVKLGGFLRDEQYF. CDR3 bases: TGTGCCAGCAGCTTCGTGAAGCTAGGGGGGTTTCTCAGGGACGAGCAGTACTTC.

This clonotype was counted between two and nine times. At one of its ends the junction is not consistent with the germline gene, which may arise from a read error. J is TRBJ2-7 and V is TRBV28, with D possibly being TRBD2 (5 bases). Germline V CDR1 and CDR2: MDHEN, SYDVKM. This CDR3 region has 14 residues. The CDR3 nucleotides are TGTGCCCGCAGTTTCACTAGTCTTAGGACCGAGCAGTACTTC. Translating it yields CARSFTSLRTEQYF.

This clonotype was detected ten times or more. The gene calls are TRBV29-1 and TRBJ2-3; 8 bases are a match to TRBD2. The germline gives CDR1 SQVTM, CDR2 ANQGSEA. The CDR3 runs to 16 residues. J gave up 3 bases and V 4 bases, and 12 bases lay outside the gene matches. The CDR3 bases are TGCAGCGTTGGAGTCGGGGGGGGTTATCGGACAGATACGCAGTATTTT. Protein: CSVGVGGGYRTDTQYF.

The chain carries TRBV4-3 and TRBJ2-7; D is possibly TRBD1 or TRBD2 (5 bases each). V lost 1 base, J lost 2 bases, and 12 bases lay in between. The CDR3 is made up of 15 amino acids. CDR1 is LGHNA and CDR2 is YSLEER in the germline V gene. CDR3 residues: CASSQAPRGTYEQYF. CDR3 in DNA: TGCGCCAGCAGCCAAGCTCCGAGGGGTACCTACGAGCAGTACTTC.

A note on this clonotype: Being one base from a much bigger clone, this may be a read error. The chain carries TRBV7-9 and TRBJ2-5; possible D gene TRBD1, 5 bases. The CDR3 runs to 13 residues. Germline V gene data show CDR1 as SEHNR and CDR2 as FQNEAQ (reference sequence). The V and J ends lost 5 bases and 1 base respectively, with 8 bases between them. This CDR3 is CASSVDIQETQYF. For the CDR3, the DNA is TGTGCCAGCAGCGTGGACATCCAAGAGACCCAGTACTTC.

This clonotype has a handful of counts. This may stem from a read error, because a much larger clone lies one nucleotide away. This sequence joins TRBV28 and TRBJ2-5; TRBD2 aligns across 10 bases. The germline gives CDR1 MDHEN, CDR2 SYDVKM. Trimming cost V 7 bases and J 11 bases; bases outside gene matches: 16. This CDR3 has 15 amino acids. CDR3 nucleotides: TGTGCCAGCATCCCCGGGACTAGCGCGTACAATGAGCAGTACTTC. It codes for CASIPGTSAYNEQYF.

CDR3 nucleotide sequence: TGTGCCAGCAGCCAGGGACAGAGTACTGGGGCCAACGTCCTGACTTTC. Translation: CASSQGQSTGANVLTF. The chain employs TRBV14 and TRBJ2-6; TRBD1 agrees at 7 bases. The germline V gene encodes CDR1 SGHDN and CDR2 FVKESK. The CDR3 is 16 residues long. The V gene end was trimmed by 3 bases and the J gene end by 2 bases; junction bases not matched to a gene: 4.

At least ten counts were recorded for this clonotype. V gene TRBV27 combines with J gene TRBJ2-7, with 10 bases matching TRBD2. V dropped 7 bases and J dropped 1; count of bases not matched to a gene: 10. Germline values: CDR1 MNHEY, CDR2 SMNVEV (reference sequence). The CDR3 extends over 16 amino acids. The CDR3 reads CASKSGRAVPSYEQYF. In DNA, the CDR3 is TGTGCCAGCAAAAGCGGGAGGGCCGTCCCATCCTACGAGCAGTACTTC.

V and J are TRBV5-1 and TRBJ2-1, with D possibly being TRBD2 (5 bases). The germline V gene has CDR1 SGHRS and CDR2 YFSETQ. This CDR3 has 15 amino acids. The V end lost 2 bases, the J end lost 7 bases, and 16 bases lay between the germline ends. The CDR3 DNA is TGCGCCAGCAGCTTTGGGTTGACGGGGAAGAATGAGCAGTTCTTC. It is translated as CASSFGLTGKNEQFF.

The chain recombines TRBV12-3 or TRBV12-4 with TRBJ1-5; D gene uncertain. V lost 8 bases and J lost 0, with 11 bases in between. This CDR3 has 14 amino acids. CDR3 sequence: CASGQSYSNQPQHF. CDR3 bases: TGTGCCAGCGGGCAGAGCTATAGCAATCAGCCCCAGCATTTT.

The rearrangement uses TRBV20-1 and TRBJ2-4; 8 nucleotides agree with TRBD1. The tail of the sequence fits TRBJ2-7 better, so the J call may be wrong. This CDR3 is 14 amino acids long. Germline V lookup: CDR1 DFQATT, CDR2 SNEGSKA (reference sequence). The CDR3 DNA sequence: TGCAGTGCTGCTCTGCCAGGGGGCGTCTACGAGCAGTACTTC. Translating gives CSAALPGGVYEQYF.

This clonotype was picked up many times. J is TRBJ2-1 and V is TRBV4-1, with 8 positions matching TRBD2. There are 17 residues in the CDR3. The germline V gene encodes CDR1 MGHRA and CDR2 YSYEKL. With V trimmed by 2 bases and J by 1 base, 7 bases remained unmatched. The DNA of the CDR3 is TGCGCCAGCAGCCAATCTCCCACTAGCGGTTCCTACAATGAGCAGTTCTTC. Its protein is CASSQSPTSGSYNEQFF.